Below, 31 T cell receptor beta chains from the same sample are listed, as sequenced in a study of spatial heterogeneity in lung cancer. Each CDR3 protein is one row after TCRdb ran MiXCR on the 5' RACE reads. The repertoire has about 52,000 distinct CDR3 sequences, less than 9% of them found once; the top ten carry approximately 40%. Sample time point: blood at routine non-recurrence follow-up after resection. No cell sorting; template was whole RNA from tumor, lung tissue or PBMC. Material: PBMCs, obtained at follow-up. Every receptor here comes from a female donor with early-stage non-small cell lung cancer.

This clonotype was recorded at least ten times. This sequence joins TRBV24-1 and TRBJ2-5; 12 bases map to TRBD2. CDR1 KGHDR and CDR2 SFDVKD come from the germline V gene. The V segment lost 5 bases and the J segment 7 bases; nucleotides outside the gene matches: 4. The CDR3 sequence is 14 residues long. The CDR3 nucleotides read TGTGCCACCAGTGCCTCGGGACTAGCGGGGACCCAGTACTTC. This codes for CATSASGLAGTQYF.

The table lists this clonotype with many counts. The chain couples TRBV28 to TRBJ1-1; TRBD1 is a possible D gene (6 bases). The CDR3 contains 14 residues. Germline V lookup: CDR1 MDHEN, CDR2 SYDVKM. V gave up 5 bases and J gave up 1 base, with 11 bases separating them. DNA of the CDR3: TGTGCCAGCAGTCCAGGGGAGGCGAACACTGAAGCTTTCTTT. Its protein product is CASSPGEANTEAFF.

J is TRBJ2-7 and V is TRBV2, with 8 bases identical to TRBD1. Germline lookup yields CDR1 SNHLY and CDR2 FYNNEI. V shed 9 bases and J 4 bases; nucleotides not matched to a gene: 11. The CDR3 covers 14 residues. CDR3 sequence (DNA): TGTGCCAGGAGGGCTCCAGGGGGCCTTTACGAGCAGTACTTC. Translation gives CARRAPGGLYEQYF.

The rearrangement uses TRBV19 and TRBJ2-5; no clear D. This CDR3 has 14 residues. The V gene lost 5 bases and the J gene lost 0 bases, with 10 bases spanning the gap. Per the germline V gene, CDR1 is LNHDA and CDR2 is SQIVND (reference sequence). As DNA, the CDR3 is TGTGCCAGTAGTGCCGGACGCAACCAAGAGACCCAGTACTTC. Translating gives CASSAGRNQETQYF.

V is TRBV5-1 and J is TRBJ2-2; a weak D match, TRBD2 (6 bases). There are 16 residues in the CDR3. V gave up 2 bases and J gave up 1 base, with 12 bases separating them. Germline-derived CDR1 and CDR2 are SGHRS and YFSETQ. The CDR3 loop is CASSLASVKNTGELFF. As DNA, the CDR3 is TGCGCCAGCAGCTTAGCTAGCGTGAAGAACACCGGGGAGCTGTTTTTT.

The chain has TRBV7-2 and TRBJ2-1; TRBD2 might be the D (5 bases). Deletions cut 3 bases from V and 5 bases from J, with 8 bases between. The CDR3 loop spans 13 amino acids. Germline V gene data show CDR1 as SGHTA and CDR2 as FQGNSA. For the CDR3, the DNA is TGTGCCAGCAGCTTTTACGGGGACAATGAGCAGTTCTTC. Protein: CASSFYGDNEQFF.

Many counts were recorded for this clonotype. The chain joins TRBV15 to TRBJ1-2, with TRBD1 identical over 9 bases. The CDR3 totals 18 residues. Germline trimming cut 0 bases from V and 6 bases from J; bases unmatched to any gene: 14. Germline values: CDR1 LNHNV, CDR2 YYDKDF (reference sequence). The CDR3 nucleotides read TGTGCCACCAGCAGAGATGGGGGACAGGGTGCCCTAATCGATGGCTACACCTTC. It yields the protein CATSRDGGQGALIDGYTF.

This clonotype was picked up a small number of times. The rearrangement uses TRBV7-9 and TRBJ2-3; maybe TRBD1 (5 bases). Trimming removed 5 bases at V and 0 bases at J, with 15 bases between. Germline values: CDR1 SEHNR, CDR2 FQNEAQ (reference sequence). CDR3 length: 16 residues. The CDR3 bases are TGTGCCAGCAGCGCCGGGCCCTCAGGGAGCACAGATACGCAGTATTTT. Encoded protein: CASSAGPSGSTDTQYF. Using reference TRBV7-9 and TRBJ2-3 for the parts outside the CDR3, the full variable domain is DTGVSQNPRHKITKRGQNVTFRCDPISEHNRLYWYRQTLGQGPEFLTYFQNEAQLEKSRLLSDRFSAERPKGSFSTLEIQRTEQGDSAMYLCASSAGPSGSTDTQYFGPGTRLTVL.

This clonotype has at least ten counts. V gene TRBV7-8 combines with J gene TRBJ2-2; a possible D gene is TRBD1 (5 bases). Germline V gene data show CDR1 as SGHVS and CDR2 as FQNEAQ. The CDR3 is 14 amino acids. V gave up 3 bases and J gave up 6 bases, with 11 bases separating them. The CDR3 coding sequence is TGTGCCAGCAGCTTGCGTATAGGGGCCGGGGAGCTGTTTTTT. The encoded protein is CASSLRIGAGELFF.

This clonotype appeared many times. V gene TRBV5-1 combines with J gene TRBJ1-1; tentatively, D is TRBD1 (5 bases). The CDR3 runs to 13 residues. Trimming removed 3 bases at V and 7 bases at J, with 13 bases between. Germline lookup yields CDR1 SGHRS and CDR2 YFSETQ. CDR3 nucleotide sequence: TGCGCCAGCAGCTCCCTGGGGGGGAATGAAGCTTTCTTT. This sequence encodes CASSSLGGNEAFF.

This clonotype was seen repeatedly, ten times or more. The V and J genes are TRBV6-2 or TRBV6-3 and TRBJ1-6, with D unclear. The CDR3 totals 13 residues. Germline V CDR1 and CDR2: MNHEY, SVGEGT. V lost 8 bases and J 8 bases, leaving 13 bases between the germline ends. CDR3 loop: CASVLFGDSPLHF. The CDR3 DNA reads as TGTGCCAGCGTACTCTTTGGGGATTCACCCCTCCACTTT.

The chain links TRBV3-1 to TRBJ2-2; no reliable D call. The CDR3 has 16 residues. The germline V and J ends were trimmed by 1 base and 1 base, with 10 bases remaining between them. Germline V gene lookup returns CDR1 LGHDT and CDR2 YNNKEL (reference sequence). This CDR3 reads CASSQVADWNTGELFF. The CDR3 region has the DNA TGTGCCAGCAGCCAAGTGGCTGACTGGAACACCGGGGAGCTGTTTTTT.

Note on this clonotype: Possible read error: a much larger clone is one base away. The V gene is TRBV3-1, the J gene TRBJ2-3; 9 bases match TRBD2. The germline V gene encodes CDR1 LGHDT and CDR2 YNNKEL (reference sequence). The CDR3 consists of 15 residues. The CDR3 reads CASSPSGGSTDTLYF. For the CDR3, the DNA is TGTGCCAGCAGCCCAAGCGGGGGGAGCACAGATACGCTGTATTTT.

Ten or more counts support this clonotype. This chain links TRBV6-2 or TRBV6-3 with TRBJ2-5; the D gene is possibly TRBD2 (5 bases). The ends were cut back, 8 bases at V and 1 base at J, with 11 bases in the middle. The CDR3 length is 13 residues. Germline loops: CDR1 MNHEY, CDR2 SVGEGT. The CDR3 is CASGGSLQETQYF. In DNA, the CDR3 is TGTGCCAGCGGAGGCAGCCTCCAAGAGACCCAGTACTTC.

This clonotype was seen repeatedly, ten times or more. The chain has TRBV6-2 or TRBV6-3 and TRBJ1-5; D gene ambiguous. The germline gives CDR1 MNHEY, CDR2 SVGEGT. V gave up 1 base and J gave up 1 base, with 8 bases separating them. There are 15 residues in the CDR3. The CDR3 here is CASSYWGNSNQPQHF. The CDR3 nucleotides are TGTGCCAGCAGTTACTGGGGAAACAGCAATCAGCCCCAGCATTTT.

This clonotype was seen repeatedly, ten times or more. V usage is TRBV6-2 or TRBV6-3 and J usage is TRBJ2-7; TRBD1 agrees at 8 bases. This CDR3 has 17 amino acids. The germline gives CDR1 MNHEY, CDR2 SVGEGT. Trimming took 6 bases from V and 3 from J; bases not matched to a gene: 16. The CDR3 DNA sequence: TGTGCCAGCAGCTCCGGGCCGGGACAGGTACTTCTCTACGAGCAGTACTTC. This sequence encodes CASSSGPGQVLLYEQYF.

This clonotype appeared many times. This chain joins TRBV27 and TRBJ2-5; no firm D call. Trimming took 6 bases from V and 4 from J, leaving 12 bases between them. The CDR3 runs 13 residues. Germline CDR1 reads MNHEY; CDR2 reads SMNVEV (reference sequence). CDR3 loop: CASSRAPGETQYF. CDR3 bases: TGTGCCAGCAGCCGGGCCCCCGGAGAGACCCAGTACTTC.

This clonotype was recorded many times. The chain employs TRBV6-5 and TRBJ2-2; D gene ambiguous. This CDR3 is 14 amino acids long. Per germline, CDR1 MNHEY and CDR2 SVGAGI. V lost 5 bases to trimming and J lost 6 bases, with 13 bases between them. CDR3 sequence: CASSPTLGAGELFF. The CDR3 DNA is TGTGCCAGCAGTCCAACTTTGGGCGCCGGGGAGCTGTTTTTT.

This clonotype was counted at least ten times. The V call is TRBV28, the J call TRBJ2-5; the match to TRBD2 covers 8 bases. The length of the CDR3 is 17 residues. The J segment lost 2 bases and the V segment lost 6 bases, leaving 14 bases of the junction unmatched. Germline CDR1 reads MDHEN; CDR2 reads SYDVKM. CDR3 coding DNA: TGTGCCAGCAGGCCTAATGTTCCGGGACTAGTACAAGAGACCCAGTACTTC. Amino acid sequence: CASRPNVPGLVQETQYF.

The CDR3, as DNA: TGTGCCAGCAGCTTAAGGGGGTTTAATGAAAAACTGTTTTTT. Residues: CASSLRGFNEKLFF. The chain uses TRBV7-2 and TRBJ1-4; D may be TRBD1 (6 bases). Germline CDR1 and CDR2: SGHTA and FQGNSA. The CDR3 totals 14 residues. V was pared by 2 bases and J by 4 bases, with 8 bases between.

This clonotype was detected many times. The chain employs TRBV29-1 and TRBJ2-4; D is possibly TRBD1 or TRBD2 (5 bases each). Germline CDR1 and CDR2: SQVTM and ANQGSEA. With 3 bases removed from V and 2 bases from J, the gap between germline ends came to 17 bases. The CDR3 is 16 residues long. The CDR3 is CSVEAWGRGTKNIQYF. The CDR3 DNA reads TGCAGCGTTGAGGCTTGGGGCCGGGGAACCAAAAACATTCAGTACTTC.

This clonotype was counted many times. The genes are TRBV4-1 and TRBJ1-3; D is ambiguous. The germline V gene has CDR1 MGHRA and CDR2 YSYEKL. The CDR3 is 15 amino acids. Between the trimmed V and J ends, which lost 4 bases and 2 bases, there was a span of 12 bases. CDR3 coding DNA: TGCGCCAGCAGCCTTACCTACGGAGCTGGAAACACCATATATTTT. This sequence encodes CASSLTYGAGNTIYF.

The chain is built from TRBV5-1 and TRBJ2-3; D remains ambiguous. Per germline, CDR1 SGHRS and CDR2 YFSETQ. The length of the CDR3 is 12 residues. V dropped 0 bases and J dropped 13 bases, with 12 bases sitting between them. CDR3 loop: CASSLELGPEYF. CDR3 coding DNA: TGCGCCAGCAGCTTGGAGTTAGGTCCTGAGTATTTT.

Ten or more counts support this clonotype. The chain combines TRBV20-1 with TRBJ2-1; 7 positions match TRBD2. Unmatched junction bases numbered 8, after V lost 0 bases and J lost 6 bases. Germline CDR1 and CDR2: DFQATT and SNEGSKA (reference sequence). The CDR3 is 15 residues long. The CDR3 DNA reads TGCAGTGCTAGAGAACCGGGGGGTTCTCTCAATGAGCAGTTCTTC. Its protein is CSAREPGGSLNEQFF.

There are a few counts of this clonotype. This chain connects TRBV20-1 to TRBJ1-1, with D tentatively TRBD1 (5 bases). Per the germline V gene, CDR1 is DFQATT and CDR2 is SNEGSKA (reference sequence). CDR3 length: 13 amino acids. The CDR3 nucleotides are TGCAGGTCCCTGCCGGGGACCGACACTGAAGCTTTCTTT. It codes for CRSLPGTDTEAFF.

This clonotype was found many times. The chain couples TRBV15 to TRBJ1-1; TRBD1 is a possible D gene (6 bases). The germline V gene has CDR1 LNHNV and CDR2 YYDKDF (reference sequence). The CDR3 has 14 amino acids. Trimming took 1 base from V and 2 from J, leaving 8 bases between them. The CDR3 loop reads CATSRGGRNTEAFF. CDR3 in DNA: TGTGCCACCAGCAGAGGGGGGCGAAACACTGAAGCTTTCTTT.

Ten or more counts support this clonotype. This chain links TRBV28 with TRBJ2-3; TRBD1 matches at 7 bases. V shed 10 bases and J 1 base; nucleotides not matched to a gene: 8. Germline V gene data show CDR1 as MDHEN and CDR2 as SYDVKM. The CDR3 covers 14 residues. The CDR3: CAIEGALGTDTQYF. For the CDR3, the DNA is TGTGCCATCGAGGGGGCGCTTGGCACAGATACGCAGTATTTT.

This clonotype was counted between two and nine times. The V gene is TRBV13, the J gene TRBJ2-4; 7 nucleotides match TRBD2. V was clipped by 3 bases and J by 2 bases; unmatched bases: 7. This CDR3 is built from 16 residues. CDR1 is PRHDT and CDR2 is FYEKMQ in the germline V gene (reference sequence). Here the CDR3 DNA reads TGTGCCAGCAGCTTTCAAGGGGAGGGACCCAAAAACATTCAGTACTTC. Protein product: CASSFQGEGPKNIQYF.

The CDR3 here is CATRRGSTGELFF. CDR3 sequence (DNA): TGTGCCACAAGGCGAGGATCCACCGGGGAGCTGTTTTTT. This chain joins TRBV12-3 or TRBV12-4 and TRBJ2-2; no definite D call. Deletions cut 10 bases from V and 4 bases from J, with 13 bases between. This CDR3 region has 13 residues.

This clonotype has only a few counts. The chain employs TRBV9 and TRBJ2-4, with a possible D match to TRBD2 (5 bases). The CDR3 contains 13 residues. V was cut by 3 bases and J by 7 bases, with 11 bases left in between. From germline, CDR1 is SGDLS and CDR2 YYNGEE. The CDR3 sequence is CASSGTSGNIQYF. The CDR3 DNA follows: TGTGCCAGCAGCGGGACTTCGGGTAACATTCAGTACTTC.

This clonotype was detected ten times or more. This chain links TRBV28 with TRBJ2-7; 9 bases are a match to TRBD1. Looked up from germline, CDR1 is MDHEN and CDR2 is SYDVKM. This CDR3 spans 14 amino acids. V was clipped by 3 bases and J by 3 bases; unmatched bases: 3. CDR3 nucleotide sequence: TGTGCCAGCAGTTTTGGGGGACAGGGCTACGAGCAGTACTTC. This translates into CASSFGGQGYEQYF.